Listed here are 32 T cell receptor beta chains from one sample, sequenced in a study of blood T cell repertoires in COVID-19. Sequencing was performed with immunoSEQ multiplex PCR; in TCRdb, only in-frame clones are kept and a portion is missing. In the table there are roughly 69,000 clones, approximately 80% of which are singletons. The specimen sequenced was PBMCs or T cells enriched from blood (not recorded which). The receptors were gathered from a woman aged 40 to 50 with acute COVID-19.

This clone was detected a few times. V gene TRBV7-8 combines with J gene TRBJ1-6; D is possibly TRBD1 (6 bases). The V and J ends lost 5 bases and 10 bases respectively, with 15 bases between them. The germline V gene has CDR1 SGHVS and CDR2 FQNEAQ. The CDR3 runs to 14 residues. The CDR3 DNA is TGTGCCAGCAGCGTCGACAGGAGTAGGTCACCCCTCCACTTT. This encodes CASSVDRSRSPLHF.

The V gene is TRBV5-8, the J gene TRBJ2-6; unclear D gene. V lost 0 bases, J lost 7 bases, and 11 bases lay in between. Germline assignment: CDR1 SGHTS and CDR2 YDEGEE. The CDR3 runs 15 residues. The CDR3 loop is CASSLDAGFANVLTF. The CDR3 coding sequence is TGTGCCAGCAGCTTGGACGCCGGGTTCGCCAACGTCCTGACTTTC.

The chain is built from TRBV7-2 and TRBJ2-7; 11 bases are a match to TRBD2. The CDR3 is 15 residues long. The V gene's germline CDR1 is SGHTA and CDR2 FQGNSA. Unmatched junction bases numbered 6, after V lost 5 bases and J lost 3 bases. The CDR3 protein is CASSLTSGSIYEQYF. The CDR3 DNA follows: TGTGCCAGCAGCCTAACTAGCGGGAGTATCTACGAGCAGTACTTC.

This clone has a single count. The genes are TRBV4-1 and TRBJ2-1; 15 bases line up with TRBD2. CDR1 and CDR2 from the germline V gene are MGHRA and YSYEKL. The CDR3 sequence is 18 residues long. V dropped 2 bases and J dropped 6; count of bases not matched to a gene: 8. As DNA, the CDR3 is TGCGCCAGCAGCCAACAATTGGGACTAGCGGGAGGAGTCAATGAGCAGTTCTTC. It is translated as CASSQQLGLAGGVNEQFF.

V gene TRBV15 combines with J gene TRBJ2-5, with unresolved D. V was trimmed by 0 bases and J by 0 bases, leaving 5 bases between them. CDR3 length: 14 residues. Germline V gives CDR1 LNHNV, CDR2 YYDKDF (reference sequence). CDR3 sequence reads: CATSRDLYQETQYF. The CDR3 nucleotides are TGTGCCACCAGCAGAGATTTATACCAAGAGACCCAGTACTTC.

The genes are TRBV10-2 and TRBJ2-7, with 11 bases fitting TRBD2. V lost 1 base and J lost 5; bases outside the gene matches: 4. The CDR3 spans 15 residues. In germline, CDR1 is WSHSY, CDR2 SAAADI. CDR3 sequence reads: CASSEFTSGSNEQYF. The CDR3 coding sequence is TGCGCCAGCAGTGAGTTCACTAGCGGGAGTAACGAGCAGTACTTC.

V gene TRBV29-1 combines with J gene TRBJ1-1; D is perhaps TRBD1 (6 bases). The CDR3 is made up of 14 amino acids. V lost 7 bases, J lost 5 bases, and 20 bases lay in between. The germline V gene has CDR1 SQVTM and CDR2 ANQGSEA. CDR3 DNA: TGCAGCGCTTCCCAAGGACAGAGGGTTACTGAAGCTTTCTTT. Translation: CSASQGQRVTEAFF.

V usage is TRBV6-1 and J usage is TRBJ2-2; no definite D call. Germline V CDR1 and CDR2: MNHNS, SASEGT. This CDR3 comprises 14 residues. V lost 1 base and J 1 base, leaving 4 bases between the germline ends. The CDR3 is CASSEGLNTGELFF. The CDR3 nucleotides are TGTGCCAGCAGTGAAGGACTGAACACCGGGGAGCTGTTTTTT.

This clone occurred a few times. The chain recombines TRBV9 with TRBJ1-1; weak D call: TRBD1 (5 bases). Trimming removed 1 base from V and 1 base from J, with 8 bases in between. The CDR3 runs to 14 residues. Germline assignment: CDR1 SGDLS and CDR2 YYNGEE. CDR3: CASSVLGRNTEAFF. CDR3 sequence (DNA): TGTGCCAGCAGCGTACTGGGGCGGAACACTGAAGCTTTCTTT. The variable domain in full, with the rest retrieved from reference TRBV9 and TRBJ1-1, is DSGVTQTPKHLITATGQRVTLRCSPRSGDLSVYWYQQSLDQGLQFLIQYYNGEERAKGNILERFSAQQFPDLHSELNLSSLELGDSALYFCASSVLGRNTEAFFGQGTRLTVV.

The gene calls are TRBV27 and TRBJ2-1; D is unclear. The CDR3 runs to 11 residues. V was cut by 5 bases and J by 3 bases, with 2 bases left in between. The germline CDR1 and CDR2 sequences are MNHEY and SMNVEV (reference sequence). DNA of the CDR3: TGTGCCAGCAGTCACTACAATGAGCAGTTCTTC. Translated, it gives CASSHYNEQFF.

V gene TRBV27 combines with J gene TRBJ2-7; D may be TRBD2 (5 bases). The germline V and J ends were trimmed by 5 bases and 2 bases, with 13 bases remaining between them. The germline CDR1 and CDR2 sequences are MNHEY and SMNVEV (reference sequence). The CDR3 loop spans 14 amino acids. The DNA for the CDR3 is TGTGCCAGCAGTCCCTCCCGGGGTCCCTACGAGCAGTACTTC. This sequence encodes CASSPSRGPYEQYF.

The chain carries TRBV10-2 and TRBJ1-1; 8 nucleotides line up with TRBD1. The CDR3 spans 16 residues. The germline V gene encodes CDR1 WSHSY and CDR2 SAAADI. J lost 5 bases, V lost 7 bases, and 15 bases had no gene match. The CDR3 here is CASTTRNRDRRTEAFF. The CDR3 coding sequence is TGCGCCAGCACCACCCGAAACCGGGACAGGAGGACTGAAGCTTTCTTT.

The gene calls are TRBV5-8 and TRBJ2-1; D perhaps matches TRBD2 (6 bases). CDR3 length: 12 residues. The V end lost 4 bases, the J end lost 8 bases, and 10 bases lay between the germline ends. CDR1 is SGHTS and CDR2 is YDEGEE in the germline V gene. CDR3: CASSRGGHEQFF. The CDR3 DNA reads as TGTGCCAGCAGCCGTGGAGGGCATGAGCAGTTCTTC.

This clone was counted a single time. The chain recombines TRBV5-1 with TRBJ2-1; D not certain. This CDR3 is built from 15 residues. V dropped 0 bases and J dropped 0 bases, with 7 bases sitting between them. In germline, CDR1 is SGHRS, CDR2 YFSETQ. In nucleotides, the CDR3 is TGCGCCAGCAGCTTGGTGGCAGGCTCCTACAATGAGCAGTTCTTC. Translating gives CASSLVAGSYNEQFF.

V gene TRBV28 combines with J gene TRBJ2-5, with D perhaps TRBD2 (6 bases). Germline V gene data show CDR1 as MDHEN and CDR2 as SYDVKM. The CDR3 contains 17 residues. V lost 2 bases and J 2 bases, leaving 18 bases between the germline ends. The DNA of the CDR3 is TGTGCCAGCAGTTTAATTGGCAGGTCGGAGGGACAAGAGACCCAGTACTTC. It codes for CASSLIGRSEGQETQYF.

The V gene is TRBV5-1, the J gene TRBJ1-1, with TRBD1 as a possible D gene (6 bases). The CDR3 loop spans 13 amino acids. Germline V CDR1 and CDR2: SGHRS, YFSETQ. V lost 4 bases, J lost 3 bases, and 10 bases lay in between. DNA of the CDR3: TGCGCCAGCAGCCGGGACACAGACACTGAAGCTTTCTTT. Translation gives CASSRDTDTEAFF.

This clone is a singleton in its sample. The chain recombines TRBV18 with TRBJ2-2, with 8 nucleotides matching TRBD1. CDR1 KGHSH and CDR2 LQKENI come from the germline V gene. This CDR3 spans 16 amino acids. V lost 4 bases, J lost 5 bases, and 9 bases stayed unmatched. The DNA of the CDR3 is TGTGCCAGCTCACTAGCCGGGACAGGAAAGACCGGGGAGCTGTTTTTT. It specifies CASSLAGTGKTGELFF.

V usage is TRBV28 and J usage is TRBJ2-3, with D perhaps matching TRBD2 (5 bases). The V end lost 3 bases, the J end lost 4 bases, and 14 bases lay between the germline ends. The CDR3 spans 15 residues. The germline V gene encodes CDR1 MDHEN and CDR2 SYDVKM. CDR3 DNA sequence: TGTGCCAGCAGTTTCTTTGGGAGTTTATCAGATACGCAGTATTTT. Protein product: CASSFFGSLSDTQYF.

This clone occurred once. This sequence joins TRBV18 and TRBJ1-2; weak D call: TRBD1 (5 bases). The ends were cut back, 2 bases at V and 7 bases at J, with 8 bases in the middle. Germline-derived CDR1 and CDR2 are KGHSH and LQKENI. CDR3 length equals 12 residues. The CDR3 DNA reads TGTGCCAGCTCACCAGGGGCAGGTGGCTACACCTTC. It yields the protein CASSPGAGGYTF.

The V gene is TRBV6-5, the J gene TRBJ2-1, with TRBD1 matching 12 bases. The trim removed 11 bases at V and 8 bases at J, leaving 13 bases unmatched. This CDR3 spans 15 amino acids. The germline V gene has CDR1 MNHEY and CDR2 SVGAGI. CDR3 in amino acids: CARPPVGTGGDEQFF. CDR3 bases: TGTGCCCGACCCCCGGTAGGGACAGGGGGCGATGAGCAGTTCTTC.

In this sample, this clone turned up a few times. The chain recombines TRBV29-1 with TRBJ2-7; a weak D match, TRBD1 (6 bases). From germline, CDR1 is SQVTM and CDR2 ANQGSEA. The V and J ends lost 3 bases and 2 bases respectively, with 8 bases between them. The CDR3 is made up of 12 amino acids. CDR3: CSVETGTYEQYF. For the CDR3, the DNA is TGCAGCGTTGAGACAGGTACCTACGAGCAGTACTTC.

There are a few counts of this clone. CDR3 sequence reads: CASSEGSTNEKLFF. The CDR3 DNA sequence: TGTGCCAGCAGCGAGGGTTCAACTAATGAAAAACTGTTTTTT. The V call is TRBV13, the J call TRBJ1-4; D is undetermined. CDR1 is PRHDT, CDR2 FYEKMQ, per germline (reference sequence). This CDR3 comprises 14 residues. Trimming shortened V by 5 bases and J by 0 bases, and 7 bases separated the two germline ends. The full variable domain, completed using reference TRBV13 and TRBJ1-4, is AAGVIQSPRHLIKEKRETATLKCYPIPRHDTVYWYQQGPGQDPQFLISFYEKMQSDKGSIPDRFSAQQFSDYHSELNMSSLELGDSALYFCASSEGSTNEKLFFGSGTQLSVL.

The chain carries TRBV5-1 and TRBJ2-5, with TRBD1 as a possible D gene (6 bases). The V end was cut by 2 bases, the J end by 0 bases, with 11 bases between. CDR3 size: 15 residues. CDR1 and CDR2 from the germline V gene are SGHRS and YFSETQ. The CDR3 DNA reads TGCGCCAGCAGCTTAACAGGGATGAACCAAGAGACCCAGTACTTC. Its translation: CASSLTGMNQETQYF.

In regard to this clone: At one end the junction does not follow the germline gene, possibly because of a read error. The genes are TRBV19 and TRBJ2-4, with 7 bases matching TRBD1. CDR3 length: 12 residues. Germline assignment: CDR1 LNHDA and CDR2 SQIVND (reference sequence). CDR3 in DNA: TGTGCCAGTAGTCCCCCGACAGGGCCACTAAGCTTC. It yields the protein CASSPPTGPLSF.

Only one count was recorded for this clone. The J gene is TRBJ2-2, the V gene TRBV9, with D perhaps matching TRBD1 (5 bases). The CDR3 is 17 amino acids. V was pared by 3 bases and J by 0 bases, with 15 bases between. CDR1 and CDR2 (germline): SGDLS, YYNGEE. The chain's CDR3 is CASSEQAGRTNTGELFF. CDR3 bases: TGTGCCAGCAGCGAACAGGCCGGACGGACGAACACCGGGGAGCTGTTTTTT.

The chain is built from TRBV6-5 and TRBJ1-5, with no clear D. Trimming removed 4 bases at V and 7 bases at J, with 11 bases between. Looked up from germline, CDR1 is MNHEY and CDR2 is SVGAGI. The CDR3 is 13 amino acids. CDR3 nucleotide sequence: TGTGCCAGCAGTTCAGGCAGGAAACAGCCCCAGCATTTT. This sequence encodes CASSSGRKQPQHF.

This chain links TRBV5-1 with TRBJ2-3; D may be TRBD1 (6 bases). Germline V CDR1 and CDR2: SGHRS, YFSETQ. V lost 4 bases to trimming and J lost 1 base, with 16 bases between them. The CDR3 extends over 16 amino acids. CDR3 DNA: TGCGCCAGCAGCCCTGAGGGGGACGACCGCACAGATACGCAGTATTTT. Its protein is CASSPEGDDRTDTQYF.

CDR3 loop: CASSLGGQSSGNTIYF. For the CDR3, the DNA is TGTGCCAGCAGTTTAGGAGGGCAGAGCTCTGGAAACACCATATATTTT. The J gene is TRBJ1-3, the V gene TRBV28, with D unclear. Per the germline V gene, CDR1 is MDHEN and CDR2 is SYDVKM. The ends were cut back, 2 bases at V and 0 bases at J, with 11 bases in the middle. CDR3 length: 16 amino acids.

The chain couples TRBV6-2 or TRBV6-3 to TRBJ1-5; 10 bases match TRBD1. Germline assignment: CDR1 MNHEY and CDR2 SVGEGT. CDR3 length: 14 residues. The ends lost 1 base at V and 6 bases at J; junction bases unmatched: 0. The chain's CDR3 is CASSYWTGGQPQHF. The CDR3 DNA is TGTGCCAGCAGTTACTGGACAGGGGGTCAGCCCCAGCATTTT.

The chain combines TRBV12-5 with TRBJ2-1; D is unresolved. Trimming took off 7 bases at V and 4 bases at J, with 14 bases between the two ends. Germline CDR1 reads LGHNT; CDR2 reads FRNRAP. This CDR3 comprises 14 residues. In nucleotides, the CDR3 is TGTGCTAGTGCCCCCGCGGCGGAATACAATGAGCAGTTCTTC. This gives the protein CASAPAAEYNEQFF.

V usage is TRBV7-9 and J usage is TRBJ2-5; tentatively, D is TRBD2 (7 bases). Germline V gene sequence: CDR1 SEHNR, CDR2 FQNEAQ (reference sequence). Trimming pared 1 base from V and 0 bases from J, leaving 12 bases between. The CDR3 sequence is 16 residues long. In DNA, the CDR3 is TGTGCCAGCAGCTTAGATGGGAGGGGGTACCAAGAGACCCAGTACTTC. Protein product: CASSLDGRGYQETQYF.

This clone was seen just once. The chain combines TRBV5-1 with TRBJ2-5; 8 nucleotides match TRBD2. The CDR3 spans 14 residues. Germline loops: CDR1 SGHRS, CDR2 YFSETQ. V gave up 1 base and J gave up 4 bases; unmatched junction bases: 3. CDR3 in amino acids: CASSLLLAGETQYF. The CDR3 DNA sequence: TGCGCCAGCAGCTTGCTTCTAGCGGGAGAGACCCAGTACTTC.